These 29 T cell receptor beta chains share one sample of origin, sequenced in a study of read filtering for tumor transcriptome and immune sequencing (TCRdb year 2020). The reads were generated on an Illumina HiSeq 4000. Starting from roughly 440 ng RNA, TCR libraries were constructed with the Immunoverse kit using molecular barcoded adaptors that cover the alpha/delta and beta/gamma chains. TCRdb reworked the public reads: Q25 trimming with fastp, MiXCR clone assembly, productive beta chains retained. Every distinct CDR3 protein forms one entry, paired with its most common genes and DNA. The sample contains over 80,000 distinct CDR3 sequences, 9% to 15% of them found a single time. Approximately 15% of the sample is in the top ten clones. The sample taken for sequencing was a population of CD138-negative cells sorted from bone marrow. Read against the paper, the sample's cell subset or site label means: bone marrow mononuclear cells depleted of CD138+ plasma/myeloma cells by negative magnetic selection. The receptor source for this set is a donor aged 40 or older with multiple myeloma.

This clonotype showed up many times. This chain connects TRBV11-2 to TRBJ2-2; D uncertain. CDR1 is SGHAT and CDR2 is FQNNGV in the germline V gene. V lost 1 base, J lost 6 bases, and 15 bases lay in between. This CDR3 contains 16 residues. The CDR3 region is CASSLGGPTEAGELFF. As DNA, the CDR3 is TGTGCCAGCAGCTTAGGGGGTCCCACAGAGGCCGGGGAGCTGTTTTTT.

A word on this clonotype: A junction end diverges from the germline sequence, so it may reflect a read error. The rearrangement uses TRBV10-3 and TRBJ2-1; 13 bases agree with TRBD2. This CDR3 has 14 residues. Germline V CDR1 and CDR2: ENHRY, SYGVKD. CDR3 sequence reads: CAIKGTSGVNEQLF. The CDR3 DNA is TGTGCCATCAAGGGGACTAGCGGGGTCAATGAGCAGCTCTTC.

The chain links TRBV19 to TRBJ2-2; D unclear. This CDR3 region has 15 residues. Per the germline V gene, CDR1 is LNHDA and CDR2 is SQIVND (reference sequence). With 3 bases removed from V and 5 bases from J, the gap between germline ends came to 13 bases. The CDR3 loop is CASSIGPSTTGELFF. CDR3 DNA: TGTGCCAGTAGTATTGGGCCCTCAACGACCGGGGAGCTGTTTTTT.

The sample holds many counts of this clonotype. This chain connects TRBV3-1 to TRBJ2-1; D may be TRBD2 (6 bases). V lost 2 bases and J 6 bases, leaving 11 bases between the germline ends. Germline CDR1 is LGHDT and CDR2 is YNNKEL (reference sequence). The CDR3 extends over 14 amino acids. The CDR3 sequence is CASSQRDSGNEQFF. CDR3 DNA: TGTGCCAGCAGCCAAAGGGATAGCGGCAATGAGCAGTTCTTC.

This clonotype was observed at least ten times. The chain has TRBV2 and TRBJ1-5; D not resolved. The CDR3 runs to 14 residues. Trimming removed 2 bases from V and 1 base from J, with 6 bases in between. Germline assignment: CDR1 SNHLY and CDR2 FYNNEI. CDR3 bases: TGTGCCAGCAGTGAACAGGCAAGCAATCAGCCCCAGCATTTT. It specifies CASSEQASNQPQHF.

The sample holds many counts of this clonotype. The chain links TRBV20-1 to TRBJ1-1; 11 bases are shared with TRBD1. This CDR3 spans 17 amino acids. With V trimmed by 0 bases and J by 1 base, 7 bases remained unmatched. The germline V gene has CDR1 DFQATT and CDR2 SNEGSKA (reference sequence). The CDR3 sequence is CSARDPGQGVGNTEAFF. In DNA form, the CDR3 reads TGCAGTGCTAGAGACCCGGGACAGGGGGTAGGGAACACTGAAGCTTTCTTT.

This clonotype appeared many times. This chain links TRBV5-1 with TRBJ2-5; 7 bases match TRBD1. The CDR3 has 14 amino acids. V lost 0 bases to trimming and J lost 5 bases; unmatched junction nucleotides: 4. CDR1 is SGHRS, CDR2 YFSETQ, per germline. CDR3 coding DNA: TGCGCCAGCAGCTTGGCCGTGGGACAGGAGACCCAGTACTTC. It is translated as CASSLAVGQETQYF.

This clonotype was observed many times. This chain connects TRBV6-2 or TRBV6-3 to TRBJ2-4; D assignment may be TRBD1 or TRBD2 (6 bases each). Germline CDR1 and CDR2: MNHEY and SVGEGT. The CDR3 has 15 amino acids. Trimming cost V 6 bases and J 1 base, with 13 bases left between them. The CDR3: CASSRTGAAKNIQYF. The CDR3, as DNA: TGTGCCAGCAGCCGCACGGGGGCGGCCAAAAACATTCAGTACTTC.

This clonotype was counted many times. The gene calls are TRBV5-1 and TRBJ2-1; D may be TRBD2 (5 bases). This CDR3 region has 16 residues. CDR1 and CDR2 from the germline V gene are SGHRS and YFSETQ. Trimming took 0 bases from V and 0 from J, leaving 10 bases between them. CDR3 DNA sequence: TGCGCCAGCAGCTTGGCGGGGTATAGCTCCTACAATGAGCAGTTCTTC. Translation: CASSLAGYSSYNEQFF.

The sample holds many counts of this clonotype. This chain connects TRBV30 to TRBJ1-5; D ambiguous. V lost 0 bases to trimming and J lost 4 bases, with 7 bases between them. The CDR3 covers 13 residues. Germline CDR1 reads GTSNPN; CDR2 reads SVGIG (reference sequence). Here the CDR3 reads CAWSVEVNQPQHF. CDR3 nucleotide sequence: TGTGCCTGGAGTGTGGAGGTGAATCAGCCCCAGCATTTT.

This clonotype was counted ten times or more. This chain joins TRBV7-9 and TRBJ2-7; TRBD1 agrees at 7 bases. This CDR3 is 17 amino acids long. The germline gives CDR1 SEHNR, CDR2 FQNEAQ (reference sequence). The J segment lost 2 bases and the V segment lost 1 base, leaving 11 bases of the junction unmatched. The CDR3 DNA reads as TGTGCCAGCAGCTTAGTGGCTCAGGGGGTCCCGACCTACGAGCAGTACTTC. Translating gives CASSLVAQGVPTYEQYF.

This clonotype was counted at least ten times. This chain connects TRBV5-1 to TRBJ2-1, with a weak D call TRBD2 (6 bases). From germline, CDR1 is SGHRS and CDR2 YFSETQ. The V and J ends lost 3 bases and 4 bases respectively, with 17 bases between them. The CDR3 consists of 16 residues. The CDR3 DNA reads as TGCGCCAGCAGCTCCCCCCTAGCGAAAGGGTACAATGAGCAGTTCTTC. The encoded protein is CASSSPLAKGYNEQFF. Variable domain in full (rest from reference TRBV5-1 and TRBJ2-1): KAGVTQTPRYLIKTRGQQVTLSCSPISGHRSVSWYQQTPGQGLQFLFEYFSETQRNKGNFPGRFSGRQFSNSRSEMNVSTLELGDSALYLCASSSPLAKGYNEQFFGPGTRLTVL.

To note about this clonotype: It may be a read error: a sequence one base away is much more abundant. The CDR3 DNA reads as TGTGCCAGCAGTAGACTGAGCTCTGGGGCCACCGTCCTGACTTTC. This sequence encodes CASSRLSSGATVLTF. The chain combines TRBV6-5 with TRBJ2-6, with D tentatively TRBD1 (5 bases). The CDR3 loop spans 15 amino acids. From germline, CDR1 is MNHEY and CDR2 SVGAGI.

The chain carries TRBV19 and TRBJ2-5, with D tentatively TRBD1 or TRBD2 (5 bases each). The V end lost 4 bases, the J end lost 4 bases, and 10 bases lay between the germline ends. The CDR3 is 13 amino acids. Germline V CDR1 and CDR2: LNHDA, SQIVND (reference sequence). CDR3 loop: CASSNRDRETQYF. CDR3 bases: TGTGCCAGTAGTAACCGGGACCGAGAGACCCAGTACTTC.

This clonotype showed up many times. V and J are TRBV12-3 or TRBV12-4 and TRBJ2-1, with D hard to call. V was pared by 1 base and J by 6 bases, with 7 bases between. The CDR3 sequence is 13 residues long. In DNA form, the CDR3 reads TGTGCCAGCAGTTTAGTCGTTCTCAATGAGCAGTTCTTC. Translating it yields CASSLVVLNEQFF.

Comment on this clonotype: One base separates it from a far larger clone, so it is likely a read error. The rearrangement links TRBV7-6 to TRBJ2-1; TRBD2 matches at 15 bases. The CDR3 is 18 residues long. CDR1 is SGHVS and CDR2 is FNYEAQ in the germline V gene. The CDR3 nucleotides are TGTGCTCGCAGCTCCGGGACTAGCGGGAGGAGGGCCTACAATGAGCAGTTCTTC. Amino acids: CARSSGTSGRRAYNEQFF.

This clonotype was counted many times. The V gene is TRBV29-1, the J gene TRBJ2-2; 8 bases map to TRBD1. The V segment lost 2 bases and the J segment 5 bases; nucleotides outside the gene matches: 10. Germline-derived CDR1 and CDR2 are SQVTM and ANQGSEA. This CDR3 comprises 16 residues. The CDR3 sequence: CSVETPDRVGTGELFF. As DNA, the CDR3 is TGCAGCGTTGAAACCCCGGACAGGGTCGGTACCGGGGAGCTGTTTTTT.

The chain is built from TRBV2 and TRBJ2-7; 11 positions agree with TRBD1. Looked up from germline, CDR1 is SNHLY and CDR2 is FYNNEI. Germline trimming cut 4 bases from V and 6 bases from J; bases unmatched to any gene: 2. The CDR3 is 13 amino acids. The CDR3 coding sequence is TGTGCCAGCAGTGTGGGGACAGGGGGCGAGCAGTACTTC. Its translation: CASSVGTGGEQYF.

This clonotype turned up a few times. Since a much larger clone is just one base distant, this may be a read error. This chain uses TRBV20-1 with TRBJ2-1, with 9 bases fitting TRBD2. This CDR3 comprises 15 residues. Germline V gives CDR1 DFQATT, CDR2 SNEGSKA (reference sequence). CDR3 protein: CSASRPGLAYNGQFF. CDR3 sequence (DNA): TGCAGTGCTAGCCGTCCGGGACTAGCTTACAATGGGCAGTTCTTC.

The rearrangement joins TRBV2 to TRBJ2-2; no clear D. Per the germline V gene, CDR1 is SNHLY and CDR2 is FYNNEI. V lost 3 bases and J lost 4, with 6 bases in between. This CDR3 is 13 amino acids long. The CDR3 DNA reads TGTGCCAGCAGTGATAGGGTCACCGGGGAGCTGTTTTTT. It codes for CASSDRVTGELFF.

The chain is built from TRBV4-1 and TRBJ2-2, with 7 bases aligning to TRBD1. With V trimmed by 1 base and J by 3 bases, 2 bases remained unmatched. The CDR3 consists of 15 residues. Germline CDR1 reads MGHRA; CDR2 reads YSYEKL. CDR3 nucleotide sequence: TGCGCCAGCAGCCAAGGAGGGGGCCACACCGGGGAGCTGTTTTTT. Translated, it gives CASSQGGGHTGELFF.

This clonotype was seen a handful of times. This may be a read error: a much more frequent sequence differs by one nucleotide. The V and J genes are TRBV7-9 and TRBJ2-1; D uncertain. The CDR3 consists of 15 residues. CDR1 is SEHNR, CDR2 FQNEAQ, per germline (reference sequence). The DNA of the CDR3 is TGTGCCGGCAGCCCGAGCTATGGCTTCTACAATGAGCAGTTCTTC. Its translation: CAGSPSYGFYNEQFF.

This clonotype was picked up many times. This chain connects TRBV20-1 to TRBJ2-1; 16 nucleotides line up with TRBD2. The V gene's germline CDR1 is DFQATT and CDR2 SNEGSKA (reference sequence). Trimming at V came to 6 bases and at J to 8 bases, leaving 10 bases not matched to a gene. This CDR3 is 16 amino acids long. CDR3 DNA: TGCAGTGCGGGATCGGGACTAGCGGGAGGGCCGGATGAGCAGTTCTTC. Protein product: CSAGSGLAGGPDEQFF.

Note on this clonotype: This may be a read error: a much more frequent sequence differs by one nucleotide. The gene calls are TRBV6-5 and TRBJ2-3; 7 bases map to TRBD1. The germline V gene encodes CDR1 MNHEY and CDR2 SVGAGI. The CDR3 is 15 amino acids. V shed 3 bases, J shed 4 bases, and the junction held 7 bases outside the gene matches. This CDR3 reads CASSYPLQGADTQYF. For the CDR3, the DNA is TGTGCCAGCAGTTATCCCCTCCAGGGGGCAGATACGCAGTATTTT.

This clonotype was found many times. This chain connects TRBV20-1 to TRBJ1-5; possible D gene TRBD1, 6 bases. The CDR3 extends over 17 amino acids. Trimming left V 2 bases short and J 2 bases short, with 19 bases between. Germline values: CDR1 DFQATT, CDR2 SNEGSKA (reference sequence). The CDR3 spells CSARPGGGAVGNQPQHF. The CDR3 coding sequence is TGCAGTGCTAGACCCGGAGGGGGGGCGGTGGGCAATCAGCCCCAGCATTTT.

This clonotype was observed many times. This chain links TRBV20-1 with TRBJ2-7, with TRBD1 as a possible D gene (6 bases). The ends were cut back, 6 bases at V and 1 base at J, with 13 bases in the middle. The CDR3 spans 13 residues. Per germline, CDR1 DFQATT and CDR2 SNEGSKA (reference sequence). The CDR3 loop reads CSAFLGTSYEQYF. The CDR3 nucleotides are TGCAGTGCCTTCCTGGGGACATCCTACGAGCAGTACTTC.

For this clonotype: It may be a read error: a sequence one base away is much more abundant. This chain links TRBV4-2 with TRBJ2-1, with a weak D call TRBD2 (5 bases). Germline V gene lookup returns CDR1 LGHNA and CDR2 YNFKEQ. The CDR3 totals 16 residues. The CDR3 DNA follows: TGTGCCAGCAGCCAAGGCTTAGCGCGAAACTACAATGAGCAGTGCTTC. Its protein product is CASSQGLARNYNEQCF.

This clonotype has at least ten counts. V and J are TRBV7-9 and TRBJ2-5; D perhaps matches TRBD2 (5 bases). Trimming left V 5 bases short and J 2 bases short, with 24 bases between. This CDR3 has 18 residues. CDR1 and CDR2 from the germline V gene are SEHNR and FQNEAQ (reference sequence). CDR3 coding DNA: TGTGCCAGCAGCCCCCCCCGGGCGGGCTATACCTGGCAAGAGACCCAGTACTTC. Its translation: CASSPPRAGYTWQETQYF.

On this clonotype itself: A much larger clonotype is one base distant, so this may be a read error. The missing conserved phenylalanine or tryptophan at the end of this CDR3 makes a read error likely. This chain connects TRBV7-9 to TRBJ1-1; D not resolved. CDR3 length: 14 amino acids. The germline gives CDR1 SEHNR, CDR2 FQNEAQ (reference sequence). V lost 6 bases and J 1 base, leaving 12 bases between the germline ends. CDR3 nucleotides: TGTGCCAGCAGGGTTGGTGCTGGGAACACTGAAGCTTTCCTT. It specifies CASRVGAGNTEAFL.